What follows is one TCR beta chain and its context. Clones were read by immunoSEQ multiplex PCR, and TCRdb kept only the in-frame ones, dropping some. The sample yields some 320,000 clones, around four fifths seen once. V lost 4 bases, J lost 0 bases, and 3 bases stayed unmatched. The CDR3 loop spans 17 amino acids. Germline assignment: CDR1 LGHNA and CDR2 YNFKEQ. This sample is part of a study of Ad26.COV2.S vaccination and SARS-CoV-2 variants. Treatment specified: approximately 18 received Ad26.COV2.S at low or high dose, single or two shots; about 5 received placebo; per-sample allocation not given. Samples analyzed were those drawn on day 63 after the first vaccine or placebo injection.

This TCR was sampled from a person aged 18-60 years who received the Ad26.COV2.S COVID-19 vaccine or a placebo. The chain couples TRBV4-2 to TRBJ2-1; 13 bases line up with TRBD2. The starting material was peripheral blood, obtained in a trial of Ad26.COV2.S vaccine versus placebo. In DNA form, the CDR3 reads TGTGCCAGCAGCCCACTAGCGGGGGGGAGCTCCTACAATGAGCAGTTCTTC. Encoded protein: CASSPLAGGSSYNEQFF.